This T cell receptor beta chain is from a study of OX40 agonist ivuxolimab in advanced cancers. On the study more broadly: Ivuxolimab is a fully human IgG2 antibody that activates OX40 (CD134). Three patients, one with hepatocellular carcinoma and two with cutaneous melanoma, achieved partial responses.

The method was immunoSEQ multiplex PCR; TCRdb's version includes in-frame clones alone and lacks a portion of them. The data show 60,000 to 95,000 clones, roughly 87% seen once. Study-wide results and limits: The 0.1-3.0 mg/kg partial responders had among the lowest clonal expansion. The mean number of expanded clones was higher in CD8+ T cells than in CD4+.

Comments on this clone: The antigen is undetermined.

This CDR3 spans 17 amino acids. Germline V gene sequence: CDR1 MNHNS, CDR2 SASEGT. V lost 3 bases, J lost 1 base, and 16 bases lay in between. The chain has TRBV6-1 and TRBJ1-5, with D tentatively TRBD1 (5 bases). The receptor was derived from an adult with an advanced solid tumor such as melanoma, head and neck, liver or kidney cancer. Sample: CD4+ or CD8+ T cells sorted from blood, taken in a trial of the OX40 agonist ivuxolimab. CDR3 loop: CASSDLPGRLSNQPQHF. CDR3 nucleotide sequence: TGTGCCAGCAGTGACCTCCCAGGGCGACTGAGCAATCAGCCCCAGCATTTT.